One sample yielded the 21 T cell receptor beta chains listed below, sequenced in a study of T cell responses to AZD1222 COVID-19 vaccine. Here immunoSEQ multiplex PCR was the method, and the copy in TCRdb shows in-frame clones only, minus some. This table holds about 150,000 clones, 90% found once. Here the sequenced sample was peripheral blood, taken 28 days after the second AZD1222 dose. These receptor sequences come from an adult who received the AZD1222 COVID-19 vaccine.

The chain recombines TRBV10-1 with TRBJ2-1; 9 bases agree with TRBD2. Unmatched junction bases numbered 4, after V lost 6 bases and J lost 4 bases. Germline CDR1 is WNHNN and CDR2 is SYGVQD (reference sequence). The CDR3 spans 14 residues. DNA of the CDR3: TGCGCCAGCAGCCGTAGCGGGGGTTACAATGAGCAGTTCTTC. Translating gives CASSRSGGYNEQFF.

The genes are TRBV7-7 and TRBJ2-5; 11 nucleotides match TRBD1. V gave up 0 bases and J gave up 2 bases; unmatched junction bases: 2. This CDR3 spans 16 amino acids. Germline V CDR1 and CDR2: SSHAT, FNYEAQ (reference sequence). The CDR3 DNA is TGTGCCAGCAGCTTAGCGGGGACAGGGGGTCAAGAGACCCAGTACTTC. Translating it yields CASSLAGTGGQETQYF.

The chain carries TRBV5-4 and TRBJ2-1, with TRBD2 identical over 8 bases. The CDR3 length is 14 residues. Germline V gene sequence: CDR1 SGHNT, CDR2 YYREEE (reference sequence). Trimming took 7 bases from V and 6 from J; bases not matched to a gene: 9. The CDR3 coding sequence is TGTGCCAGCCCCAATGCGGGAGGATCCAATGAGCAGTTCTTC. Encoded protein: CASPNAGGSNEQFF.

The V gene is TRBV3-1 (or the pseudogene TRBV3-2), the J gene TRBJ2-7, with D hard to call. Germline CDR1 and CDR2: LGHDT and YNNKEL (reference sequence). V lost 0 bases and J lost 1, with 7 bases in between. This CDR3 is built from 14 residues. CDR3 protein: CASSQDLGSYEQYF. CDR3 bases: TGTGCCAGCAGCCAAGATCTCGGGTCCTACGAGCAGTACTTC.

This chain connects TRBV10-2 to TRBJ1-2; possibly TRBD1 for D (5 bases). V lost 1 base, J lost 4 bases, and 13 bases lay in between. Per germline, CDR1 WSHSY and CDR2 SAAADI. The CDR3 is 15 residues long. The CDR3: CASSEYGGYAYGYTF. For the CDR3, the DNA is TGCGCCAGCAGTGAGTACGGGGGGTATGCCTATGGCTACACCTTC.

In DNA, the CDR3 is TGTGCCAGCAGCGAGGACAGGTTGCGGGAAAAACTGTTTTTT. This gives the protein CASSEDRLREKLFF. The J gene is TRBJ1-4, the V gene TRBV4-2; 7 nucleotides agree with TRBD1. V lost 5 bases, J lost 8 bases, and 8 bases stayed unmatched. CDR3 size: 14 residues. Per germline, CDR1 LGHNA and CDR2 YNFKEQ.

The chain recombines TRBV23-1 with TRBJ1-5, with D possibly matching TRBD1 (5 bases). TRBV23-1 is classed as an ORF, of uncertain function. The CDR3 loop spans 18 amino acids. V was trimmed by 2 bases and J by 0 bases, leaving 17 bases between them. CDR3 in amino acids: CASSQDRRGPYSNQPQHF. DNA of the CDR3: TGCGCCAGCAGTCAAGACCGGAGGGGCCCCTATAGCAATCAGCCCCAGCATTTT.

This chain links TRBV27 with TRBJ1-2; unclear D gene. Per germline, CDR1 MNHEY and CDR2 SMNVEV (reference sequence). The CDR3 length is 12 residues. The V gene lost 0 bases and the J gene lost 8 bases, with 7 bases spanning the gap. The CDR3 DNA is TGTGCCAGCAGTTTATCAGGATACGGCTACACCTTC. Its translation is CASSLSGYGYTF.

This clone appeared once. The rearrangement uses TRBV5-4 and TRBJ1-5; no reliable D call. CDR1 is SGHNT and CDR2 is YYREEE in the germline V gene (reference sequence). The CDR3 is 15 residues long. Trimming took off 0 bases at V and 4 bases at J, with 11 bases between the two ends. CDR3 region: CASSLDATPNQPQHF. As DNA, the CDR3 is TGTGCCAGCAGCTTGGATGCCACCCCAAATCAGCCCCAGCATTTT. The full variable domain, completed using reference TRBV5-4 and TRBJ1-5, is ETGVTQSPTHLIKTRGQQVTLRCSSQSGHNTVSWYQQALGQGPQFIFQYYREEENGRGNFPPRFSGLQFPNYSSELNVNALELDDSALYLCASSLDATPNQPQHFGDGTRLSIL.

CDR3 amino acids: CASSVAPLDRGLPNEQFF. Written as DNA, the CDR3 is TGTGCCAGCAGCGTAGCGCCTCTGGACAGGGGGTTACCAAATGAGCAGTTCTTC. The chain couples TRBV9 to TRBJ2-1, with 10 bases aligning to TRBD1. Per germline, CDR1 SGDLS and CDR2 YYNGEE. The CDR3 extends over 18 amino acids. The J segment lost 7 bases and the V segment lost 0 bases, leaving 13 bases of the junction unmatched.

The rearrangement uses TRBV7-6 and TRBJ1-3; TRBD1 agrees at 12 bases. V lost 1 base and J lost 4; bases outside the gene matches: 8. Germline lookup yields CDR1 SGHVS and CDR2 FNYEAQ. This CDR3 comprises 18 residues. CDR3 sequence: CASSLGSGQGAGGNTIYF. The CDR3 region has the DNA TGTGCCAGCAGCTTAGGATCGGGACAGGGGGCAGGAGGAAACACCATATATTTT.

The rearrangement uses TRBV6-5 and TRBJ2-2; 10 positions agree with TRBD2. V was clipped by 1 base and J by 5 bases; unmatched bases: 4. This CDR3 region has 16 residues. CDR1 is MNHEY, CDR2 SVGAGI, per germline. The CDR3 protein is CASSYWLAGGTGELFF. In DNA, the CDR3 is TGTGCCAGCAGTTACTGGTTAGCGGGAGGAACCGGGGAGCTGTTTTTT.

The J gene is TRBJ1-2, the V gene TRBV9; the match to TRBD1 covers 7 bases. CDR3 length equals 15 residues. The V gene's germline CDR1 is SGDLS and CDR2 YYNGEE. The ends lost 3 bases at V and 4 bases at J; junction bases unmatched: 9. The CDR3 DNA reads as TGTGCCAGCAGCGCGAACAGGGGAACGGGCTATGGCTACACCTTC. Residues: CASSANRGTGYGYTF.

V usage is TRBV27 and J usage is TRBJ1-2; D is unresolved. Germline V gene data show CDR1 as MNHEY and CDR2 as SMNVEV (reference sequence). CDR3 length equals 14 residues. The V end was cut by 6 bases, the J end by 4 bases, with 15 bases between. The CDR3 reads CASSGRGGPYGYTF. The CDR3, as DNA: TGTGCCAGCAGCGGACGGGGAGGGCCCTATGGCTACACCTTC.

V and J are TRBV19 and TRBJ2-5, with 12 positions matching TRBD2. Germline lookup yields CDR1 LNHDA and CDR2 SQIVND (reference sequence). The CDR3 contains 17 residues. With V trimmed by 7 bases and J by 4 bases, 13 bases remained unmatched. Written as DNA, the CDR3 is TGTGCCAGTACCCCGAGGTCGCTAGCGGGAGGGGGAGAGACCCAGTACTTC. This gives the protein CASTPRSLAGGGETQYF.

This chain uses TRBV6-5 with TRBJ1-2; 7 bases match TRBD1. CDR1 and CDR2 (germline): MNHEY, SVGAGI. V was pared by 0 bases and J by 4 bases, with 8 bases of the junction left unmatched. The CDR3 is made up of 16 amino acids. Here the CDR3 reads CASSYSGGQISYGYTF. CDR3 in DNA: TGTGCCAGCAGTTACTCGGGGGGACAGATCTCCTATGGCTACACCTTC.

This clone was counted only a few times. The chain recombines TRBV10-3 with TRBJ2-2, with D perhaps matching TRBD2 (5 bases). Germline V gene lookup returns CDR1 ENHRY and CDR2 SYGVKD. The ends were cut back, 11 bases at V and 3 bases at J, with 16 bases in the middle. The CDR3 has 14 amino acids. CDR3 loop: CASPEVRDTGELFF. CDR3 sequence (DNA): TGTGCCTCCCCAGAGGTGAGGGACACCGGGGAGCTGTTTTTT.

The chain carries TRBV6-5 and TRBJ1-1, with D unclear. CDR1 MNHEY and CDR2 SVGAGI come from the germline V gene. V dropped 2 bases and J dropped 1 base, with 11 bases sitting between them. The CDR3 is 15 amino acids. In DNA form, the CDR3 reads TGTGCCAGCAGTTACAACCCCAACAGGAACACTGAAGCTTTCTTT. Protein: CASSYNPNRNTEAFF.

The chain carries TRBV29-1 and TRBJ1-2, with D maybe TRBD1 (5 bases). The V and J ends lost 7 bases and 4 bases respectively, with 19 bases between them. From germline, CDR1 is SQVTM and CDR2 ANQGSEA. This CDR3 contains 14 residues. CDR3 residues: CSAPKGTDPYGYTF. DNA of the CDR3: TGCAGCGCCCCCAAAGGGACGGACCCCTATGGCTACACCTTC.

The chain has TRBV5-1 and TRBJ1-4; weak D call: TRBD1 (5 bases). With 4 bases removed from V and 0 bases from J, the gap between germline ends came to 16 bases. The CDR3 extends over 17 amino acids. The germline CDR1 and CDR2 sequences are SGHRS and YFSETQ. The CDR3 DNA reads TGCGCCAGCAGCCTCCCGGGGGGATCTGCAACTAATGAAAAACTGTTTTTT. It specifies CASSLPGGSATNEKLFF.

The V call is TRBV7-9, the J call TRBJ2-7; D could derive from TRBD1 or TRBD2 (5 bases each). The CDR3 is 13 residues long. Germline V CDR1 and CDR2: SEHNR, FQNEAQ (reference sequence). Trimming removed 5 bases from V and 1 base from J, with 9 bases in between. The CDR3 nucleotides are TGTGCCAGCAGCGGGGGACGGTCCTACGAGCAGTACTTC. It yields the protein CASSGGRSYEQYF.